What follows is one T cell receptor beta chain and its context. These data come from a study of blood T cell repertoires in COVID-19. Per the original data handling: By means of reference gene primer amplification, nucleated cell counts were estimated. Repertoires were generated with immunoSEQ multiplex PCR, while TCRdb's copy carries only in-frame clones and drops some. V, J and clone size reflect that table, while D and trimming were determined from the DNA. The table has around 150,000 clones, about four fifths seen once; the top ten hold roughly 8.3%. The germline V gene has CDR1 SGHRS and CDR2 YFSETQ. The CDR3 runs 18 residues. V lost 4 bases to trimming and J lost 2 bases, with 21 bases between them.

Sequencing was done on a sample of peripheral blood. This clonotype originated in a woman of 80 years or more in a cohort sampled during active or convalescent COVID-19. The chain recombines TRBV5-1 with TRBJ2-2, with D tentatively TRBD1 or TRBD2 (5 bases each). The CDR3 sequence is CASSLAGGARLNTGELFF. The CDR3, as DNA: TGCGCCAGCAGCCTGGCGGGTGGGGCGCGGTTAAACACCGGGGAGCTGTTTTTT.